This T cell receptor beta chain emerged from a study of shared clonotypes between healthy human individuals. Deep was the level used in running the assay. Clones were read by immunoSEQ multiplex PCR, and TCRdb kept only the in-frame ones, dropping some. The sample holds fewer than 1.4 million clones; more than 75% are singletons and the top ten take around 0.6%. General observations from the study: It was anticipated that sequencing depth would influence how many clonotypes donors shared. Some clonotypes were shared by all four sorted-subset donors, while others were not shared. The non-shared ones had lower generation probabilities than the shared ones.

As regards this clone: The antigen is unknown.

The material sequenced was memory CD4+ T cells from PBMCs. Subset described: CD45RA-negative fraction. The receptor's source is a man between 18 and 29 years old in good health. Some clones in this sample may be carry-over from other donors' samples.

The CDR3 region is CASSYSLGYGDEKLFF. The CDR3 DNA reads as TGTGCCAGCAGTTACTCCTTAGGCTATGGGGATGAAAAACTGTTTTTT. This rearrangement joins TRBV6-5 to TRBJ1-4; the D is unclear. Germline assignment: CDR1 MNHEY and CDR2 SVGAGI. The length of the CDR3 is 16 residues. The V end was cut by 0 bases, the J end by 6 bases, with 14 bases between.